The clone carrying this T cell receptor beta chain has only a few counts. The source of the sample is a study of beta chain features in type 1 diabetes. One heparinised draw, averaging about 110 mL, was taken per donor. As every portion of the isolated RNA was reverse transcribed, the sequencing read expressed TCRB transcripts. Clones were read by immunoSEQ multiplex PCR, and TCRdb kept only the in-frame ones, dropping some. The sample has roughly 400,000 clones; over 11% are singletons. The material sequenced was naive CD4+ T cells from blood. The sequence came from a man aged 30-40 years in good health.

The CDR3 spells CASSLVPAGTHTDTQYF. The CDR3 DNA reads as TGTGCCAGCAGCTTAGTACCAGCGGGAACCCACACAGATACGCAGTATTTT. The chain combines TRBV7-2 with TRBJ2-3, with 7 bases fitting TRBD2. This CDR3 region has 17 residues. Germline loops: CDR1 SGHTA, CDR2 FQGNSA. Losses at the gene ends were 1 base for V and 2 bases for J; bases not matched to a gene: 9.